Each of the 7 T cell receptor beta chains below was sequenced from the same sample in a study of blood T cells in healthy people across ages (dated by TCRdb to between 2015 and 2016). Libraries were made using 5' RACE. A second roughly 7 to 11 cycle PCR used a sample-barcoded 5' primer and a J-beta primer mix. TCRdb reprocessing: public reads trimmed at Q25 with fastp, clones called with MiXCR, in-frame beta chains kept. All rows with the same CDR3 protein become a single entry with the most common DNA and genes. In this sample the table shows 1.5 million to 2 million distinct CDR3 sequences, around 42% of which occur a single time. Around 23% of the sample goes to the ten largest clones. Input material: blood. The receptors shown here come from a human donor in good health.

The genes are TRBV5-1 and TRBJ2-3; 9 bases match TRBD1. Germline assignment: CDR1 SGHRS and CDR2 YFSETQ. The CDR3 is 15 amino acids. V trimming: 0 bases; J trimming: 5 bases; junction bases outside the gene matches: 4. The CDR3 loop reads CASSLGTGDRDTQYF. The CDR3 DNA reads TGCGCCAGCAGCTTGGGGACAGGGGATCGAGATACGCAGTATTTT.

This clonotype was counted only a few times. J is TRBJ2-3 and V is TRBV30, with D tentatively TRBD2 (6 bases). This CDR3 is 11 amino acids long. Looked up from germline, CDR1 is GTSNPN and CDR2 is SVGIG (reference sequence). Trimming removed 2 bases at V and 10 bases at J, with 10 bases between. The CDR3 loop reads CAWSWGEAQYF. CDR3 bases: TGTGCCTGGAGTTGGGGGGAGGCGCAGTATTTT.

The CDR3 loop reads CASSTGGKGYGYTF. CDR3 nucleotide sequence: TGTGCCAGCAGCACAGGGGGTAAAGGCTATGGCTACACCTTC. V gene TRBV7-2 combines with J gene TRBJ1-2; 8 bases agree with TRBD1. Germline V gene sequence: CDR1 SGHTA, CDR2 FQGNSA. The CDR3 has 14 residues. The trim removed 5 bases at V and 4 bases at J, leaving 6 bases unmatched.

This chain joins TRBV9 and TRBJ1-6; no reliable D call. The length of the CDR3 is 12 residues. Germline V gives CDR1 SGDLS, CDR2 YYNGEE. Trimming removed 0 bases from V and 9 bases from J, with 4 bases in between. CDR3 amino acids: CASSVGVSPLHF. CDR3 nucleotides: TGTGCCAGCAGCGTAGGGGTTTCACCCCTCCACTTT.

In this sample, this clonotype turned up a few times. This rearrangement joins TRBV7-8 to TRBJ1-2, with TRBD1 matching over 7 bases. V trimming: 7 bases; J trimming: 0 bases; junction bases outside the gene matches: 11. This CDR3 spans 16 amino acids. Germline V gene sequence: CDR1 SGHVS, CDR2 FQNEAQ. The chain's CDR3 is CASTLARDSSNYGYTF. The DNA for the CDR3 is TGTGCCAGCACCCTAGCCAGGGACAGCTCTAACTATGGCTACACCTTC.

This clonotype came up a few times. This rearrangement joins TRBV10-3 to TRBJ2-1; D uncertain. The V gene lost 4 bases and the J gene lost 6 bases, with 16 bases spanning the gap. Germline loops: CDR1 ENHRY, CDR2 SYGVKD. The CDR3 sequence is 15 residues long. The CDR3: CAISGADVGGNEQFF. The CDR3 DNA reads TGTGCCATCAGTGGTGCGGACGTAGGTGGCAATGAGCAGTTCTTC.

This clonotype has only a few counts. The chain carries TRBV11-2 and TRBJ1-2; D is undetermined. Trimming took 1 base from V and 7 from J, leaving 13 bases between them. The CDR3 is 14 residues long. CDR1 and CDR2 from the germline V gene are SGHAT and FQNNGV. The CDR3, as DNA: TGTGCCAGCAGCTTAGTAGGCAATGGACGTGGCTACACCTTC. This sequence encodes CASSLVGNGRGYTF.